Listed below are T cell receptor delta chains from one sample, sequenced in a study of Vδ1+ human thymocytes. TCRdb re-called clones from the multiplex PCR reads via CATT. The table lists about 55,000 delta-chain clones, approximately 15% of them singletons. What was sequenced was Vdelta1+ gamma-delta thymocytes from the thymus. The receptors stem from a boy under three years old who had congenital heart surgery. CDR3s include the opening cysteine and the closing phenylalanine or tryptophan. D genes are given only for firm matches. Part of the rows lack a size; the others show once, few, many or a class for expanded clones.

TRDJ1,23,once,TRDV1,TRDD3,CALGEQPVRGIIRLYLYTDKLIF,TGTGCTCTTGGGGAACAACCGGTCAGGGGGATTATCCGACTCTACTTGTACACCGATAAACTCATCTTT
TRDJ1,21,NA,TRDV1,TRDD3,CALGERGPGDWGILRTDKLIF,TGTGCTCTTGGGGAACGGGGGCCGGGCGACTGGGGGATACTTAGGACCGATAAACTCATCTTT
TRDJ1,19,NA,TRDV1,NA,CALGELDPGLLRTTDKLIF,TGTGCTCTTGGGGAACTTGACCCCGGGCTCCTACGTACCACCGATAAACTCATCTTT
TRDJ1,16,few,TRDV1,NA,CALGETFRRIHDKLIF,TGTGCTCTTGGGGAAACCTTCCGACGGATCCACGATAAACTCATCTTT
TRDJ1,20,few,TRDV2,TRDD3,CACDTALLGDTLPVTDKLIF,TGTGCCTGTGACACCGCCTTACTGGGGGATACGTTACCCGTAACCGATAAACTCATCTTT
TRDJ1,19,NA,TRDV1,TRDD3,CALGELRFPLGDTVDKLIF,TGTGCTCTTGGGGAACTACGTTTCCCACTGGGGGATACGGTCGATAAACTCATCTTT
TRDJ1,14,NA,TRDV1,NA,CALGGTTYTDKLIF,TGTGCTCTTGGGGGGACCACGTACACCGATAAACTAATCTTT
TRDJ1,17,NA,TRDV1,TRDD3,CALGDCVLGDTSDKLIF,TGTGCTCTTGGGGATTGTGTACTGGGGGATACGTCCGATAAACTCATCTTT
TRDJ1,24,NA,TRDV1,TRDD3,CALGNSPTTGMLWGMSGLTDKLIF,TGTGCTCTTGGGAACTCCCCTACTACTGGGATGTTGTGGGGGATGTCCGGCCTCACCGATAAACTCATCTTT
TRDJ3,20,few,TRDV2,TRDD3,CACDPCTGVLDSWDTRQMFF,TGTGCCTGTGACCCCTGTACTGGGGTTTTAGACTCCTGGGACACCCGACAGATGTTTTTC
TRDJ1,20,few,TRDV1,NA,CALGELRFPRVLIRADKLIF,TGTGCTCTTGGGGAGCTCCGCTTTCCCCGGGTCCTGATACGGGCCGATAAACTCATCTTT
TRDJ1,18,NA,TRDV1,NA,CALGDPLLLLPPVDKLIF,TGTGCTCTTGGGGACCCGCTACTCCTGCTCCCGCCGGTCGATAAACTCATCTTT
TRDJ1,20,NA,TRDV1,TRDD3,CALGDGLPYWGIPNTDKLIF,TGTGCTCTTGGGGATGGCCTCCCGTACTGGGGGATCCCCAACACCGATAAACTCATCTTT
TRDJ1,20,few,TRDV1,TRDD2,CALGELFPSYTYWGSDKLIF,TGTGCTCTTGGGGAACTATTTCCTTCCTACACGTACTGGGGTTCCGATAAACTCATCTTT
TRDJ1,22,NA,TRDV1,TRDD3,CALGELGSYGGGYRTYTDKLIF,TGTGCTCTTGGGGAACTGGGGTCCTACGGTGGGGGATACCGAACGTACACCGATAAACTCATCTTT
TRDJ1,15,few,TRDV1,NA,CALGDPGLLTDKLIF,TGTGCTCTTGGGGACCCCGGACTCCTCACCGATAAACTCATCTTT
TRDJ1,19,NA,TRDV1,TRDD3,CALGDPSYYWGIRTDKLIF,TGTGCTCTTGGGGACCCTTCCTACTACTGGGGGATACGGACCGATAAACTCATCTTT
TRDJ1,15,once,TRDV1,TRDD3,CALGELTWGTHKLIF,TGTGCTCTTGGGGAACTAACCTGGGGGACCCATAAACTCATCTTT